The source of this T cell receptor beta chain is a study of shared clonotypes between healthy human individuals. Study background: Donors had three CD4 naive, three CD4 memory, two CD8 naive and one CD8 memory plate apiece. Study conclusions and caveats: Exclusively blood specimens were collected; tissue repertoires likely differ.

Original data processing: Filtering differed, since immunoSEQ gave only junction sequences and no quality scores. Sequencing was performed with immunoSEQ multiplex PCR; in TCRdb, only in-frame clones are kept and a portion is missing. The D gene and trimming were derived from the DNA, and the V and J assignments and clone size from that table. The table records 190,000 or so clones, roughly 70% of them present only once. This CDR3 has 17 amino acids. Germline-derived CDR1 and CDR2 are SEHNR and FQNEAQ (reference sequence). Trimming at V came to 5 bases and at J to 5 bases, leaving 15 bases not matched to a gene. In this sample, this clone turned up many times. Its antigen is not known.

Specimen: memory CD4+ T cells sorted from blood. Subset: CD45RA-negative fraction. The sequence was collected from a man aged 25 to 45 in good health. The rearrangement links TRBV7-9 to TRBJ2-3; 8 nucleotides agree with TRBD2. The CDR3: CASSQLGGELVGDTQYF. The CDR3 nucleotides read TGTGCCAGCAGCCAACTCGGGGGGGAGTTAGTCGGAGATACGCAGTATTTT.